Presented here are 21 T cell receptor beta chains from one specimen sequenced in a study of blood T cell repertoires in COVID-19. Libraries were prepared by immunoSEQ multiplex PCR; TCRdb keeps only in-frame clonotypes and omits some of them. The profile covers around 300,000 clones, with 85% appearing a single time and around 6.9% taken by the ten largest. What was sequenced was peripheral blood. These receptors were collected from a human donor in a cohort sampled during active COVID-19.

The chain is built from TRBV12-3 or TRBV12-4 and TRBJ2-2; D not resolved. The CDR3 is 13 amino acids. V lost 3 bases to trimming and J lost 5 bases, with 7 bases between them. The CDR3 DNA is TGTGCCAGCAGTTTTTCCCAGACCGGGGAGCTGTTTTTT. Its protein product is CASSFSQTGELFF.

J is TRBJ2-1 and V is TRBV11-3; perhaps TRBD2 as D (6 bases). The V gene's germline CDR1 is SGHNT and CDR2 YENEEA. V was shortened by 0 bases and J by 8 bases, with 8 bases between the two germline ends. This CDR3 region has 13 residues. The CDR3 coding sequence is TGTGCCAGCAGCTTAGAAGGAGGGGATGAGCAGTTCTTC. This translates into CASSLEGGDEQFF.

The chain links TRBV6-4 to TRBJ2-2, with 7 bases matching TRBD2. Per germline, CDR1 MRHNA and CDR2 SNTAGT. CDR3 length: 16 amino acids. The ends lost 0 bases at V and 4 bases at J; junction bases unmatched: 5. The CDR3 reads CASSDSAAGPTGELFF. Written as DNA, the CDR3 is TGTGCCAGCAGTGACTCAGCAGCGGGGCCCACCGGGGAGCTGTTTTTT.

This chain links TRBV7-9 with TRBJ2-2, with D perhaps TRBD2 (6 bases). Between the trimmed V and J ends, which lost 2 bases and 6 bases, there was a span of 10 bases. Germline loops: CDR1 SEHNR, CDR2 FQNEAQ (reference sequence). The CDR3 covers 14 residues. CDR3 in DNA: TGTGCCAGCAGCTTACGGGACTCCTCCGGGGAGCTGTTTTTT. Translating it yields CASSLRDSSGELFF.

This clone has a handful of counts. The gene calls are TRBV9 and TRBJ2-7; maybe TRBD2 (5 bases). Germline CDR1 is SGDLS and CDR2 is YYNGEE. The V end lost 0 bases, the J end lost 4 bases, and 8 bases lay between the germline ends. This CDR3 contains 13 residues. The CDR3 DNA reads as TGTGCCAGCAGCGTAGATGGGAGTTACGAGCAGTACTTC. It specifies CASSVDGSYEQYF.

The chain employs TRBV6-5 and TRBJ2-7; TRBD1 matches at 10 bases. The CDR3 extends over 15 amino acids. Looked up from germline, CDR1 is MNHEY and CDR2 is SVGAGI. V shed 6 bases and J 1 base; nucleotides not matched to a gene: 6. The CDR3 loop reads CASRYRDRGSYEQYF. In DNA form, the CDR3 reads TGTGCCAGCAGGTACCGGGACAGGGGATCCTACGAGCAGTACTTC.

This clone was seen a single time. The V call is TRBV24-1, the J call TRBJ1-5; D uncertain. The CDR3 has 15 amino acids. Trimming stripped 5 bases from V and 3 bases from J, with 13 bases between. Germline assignment: CDR1 KGHDR and CDR2 SFDVKD. CDR3 loop: CATSGGGAPNQPQHF. In DNA, the CDR3 is TGTGCCACCAGTGGGGGAGGTGCACCCAATCAGCCCCAGCATTTT.

The gene calls are TRBV7-9 and TRBJ1-3; TRBD1 matches at 11 bases. The CDR3 extends over 19 amino acids. Germline V lookup: CDR1 SEHNR, CDR2 FQNEAQ (reference sequence). V lost 5 bases and J lost 0; bases outside the gene matches: 12. The CDR3, as DNA: TGTGCCAGCAGCCAGCGGACTGGGGACAGGGGGAACTCTGGAAACACCATATATTTT. Its protein is CASSQRTGDRGNSGNTIYF. Looking up the rest from reference TRBV7-9 and TRBJ1-3 gives the full variable domain: DTGVSQNPRHKITKRGQNVTFRCDPISEHNRLYWYRQTLGQGPEFLTYFQNEAQLEKSRLLSDRFSAERPKGSFSTLEIQRTEQGDSAMYLCASSQRTGDRGNSGNTIYFGEGSWLTVV.

The V and J genes are TRBV18 and TRBJ1-5, with a tentative D call TRBD1 (6 bases). Trimming pared 4 bases from V and 4 bases from J, leaving 14 bases between. The CDR3 extends over 15 amino acids. CDR1 is KGHSH, CDR2 LQKENI, per germline. The CDR3 is CASSLNRQANQPQHF. The CDR3 nucleotides read TGTGCCAGCTCACTTAATCGACAGGCTAATCAGCCCCAGCATTTT. Based on the CDR3 plus reference TRBV18 and TRBJ1-5, the full variable domain is NAGVMQNPRHLVRRRGQEARLRCSPMKGHSHVYWYRQLPEEGLKFMVYLQKENIIDESGMPKERFSAEFPKEGPSILRIQQVVRGDSAAYFCASSLNRQANQPQHFGDGTRLSIL.

The chain recombines TRBV7-2 with TRBJ1-5; a weak D match, TRBD1 (5 bases). The CDR3 has 15 residues. The germline V gene has CDR1 SGHTA and CDR2 FQGNSA. V lost 1 base and J 7 bases, leaving 14 bases between the germline ends. The CDR3 region is CASSLEGSGRQPQHF. CDR3 nucleotides: TGTGCCAGCAGCTTAGAAGGGTCAGGGAGGCAGCCCCAGCATTTT.

This clone showed up just once. The rearrangement joins TRBV6-5 to TRBJ2-2; weak D call: TRBD2 (5 bases). Germline V gene data show CDR1 as MNHEY and CDR2 as SVGAGI. The CDR3 has 14 amino acids. V gave up 6 bases and J gave up 4 bases, with 12 bases separating them. The CDR3 sequence: CASSLRGFTGELFF. The CDR3 nucleotides read TGTGCCAGCAGCCTACGGGGTTTCACCGGGGAGCTGTTTTTT.

The genes are TRBV27 and TRBJ1-5; 7 bases map to TRBD1. V shed 3 bases, J shed 4 bases, and the junction held 6 bases outside the gene matches. The CDR3 consists of 15 residues. Germline loops: CDR1 MNHEY, CDR2 SMNVEV (reference sequence). CDR3 DNA sequence: TGTGCCAGCAGTTTGTCCCGACAGGGAAATCAGCCCCAGCATTTT. Translation gives CASSLSRQGNQPQHF.

V gene TRBV2 combines with J gene TRBJ1-1; unclear D gene. The CDR3 runs to 13 residues. Germline values: CDR1 SNHLY, CDR2 FYNNEI. Deletions cut 3 bases from V and 1 base from J, with 6 bases between. CDR3 sequence: CASSDRENTEAFF. The CDR3 DNA reads as TGTGCCAGCAGTGACCGGGAGAACACTGAAGCTTTCTTT.

The chain links TRBV6-5 to TRBJ1-5; D unclear. The V gene's germline CDR1 is MNHEY and CDR2 SVGAGI. Trimming removed 6 bases at V and 5 bases at J, with 14 bases between. The CDR3 loop spans 14 amino acids. The CDR3 loop reads CASSGGGLHQPQHF. CDR3 DNA: TGTGCCAGCAGCGGCGGAGGCCTCCATCAGCCCCAGCATTTT.

The chain joins TRBV2 to TRBJ2-7; the D gene is possibly TRBD2 (6 bases). Trimming removed 0 bases from V and 3 bases from J, with 6 bases in between. The CDR3 is made up of 13 amino acids. Germline loops: CDR1 SNHLY, CDR2 FYNNEI. The CDR3: CASSEARDYEQYF. The CDR3 nucleotides are TGTGCCAGCAGTGAAGCGCGGGACTACGAGCAGTACTTC. Filled out from reference TRBV2 and TRBJ2-7, the complete variable domain reads EPEVTQTPSHQVTQMGQEVILRCVPISNHLYFYWYRQILGQKVEFLVSFYNNEISEKSEIFDDQFSVERPDGSNFTLKIRSTKLEDSAMYFCASSEARDYEQYFGPGTRLTVT.

The chain joins TRBV5-1 to TRBJ2-2; the D gene is possibly TRBD2 (7 bases). The CDR3 loop spans 15 amino acids. Germline CDR1 and CDR2: SGHRS and YFSETQ. Between the trimmed V and J ends, which lost 0 bases and 6 bases, there was a span of 12 bases. The CDR3, as DNA: TGCGCCAGCAGCTTGGCGGGGGGCGACGCCGGGGAGCTGTTTTTT. This gives the protein CASSLAGGDAGELFF.

The J gene is TRBJ1-6, the V gene TRBV10-3; TRBD1 matches at 7 bases. Germline assignment: CDR1 ENHRY and CDR2 SYGVKD. J gave up 7 bases and V 11 bases, and 17 bases lay outside the gene matches. The CDR3 runs 16 residues. CDR3 region: CAALTGTGEYNSPLHF. In nucleotides, the CDR3 is TGTGCCGCCCTGACAGGGACGGGGGAGTACAATTCACCCCTCCACTTT.

A remark on this clone: Its ends do not fully match the called genes, so a read error is possible. The chain links TRBV10-3 to TRBJ2-2; 7 bases match TRBD1. Germline V gene sequence: CDR1 ENHRY, CDR2 SYGVKD. The CDR3 spans 16 residues. CDR3 loop: CAISEYGTENTGELFF. The CDR3 nucleotides read TGTGCCATCAGCGAGTACGGGACAGAGAACACCGGGGAGCTGTTTTTT.

The rearrangement links TRBV5-1 to TRBJ1-2; 7 nucleotides agree with TRBD1. Germline lookup yields CDR1 SGHRS and CDR2 YFSETQ. V gave up 2 bases and J gave up 0 bases; unmatched junction bases: 7. There are 16 residues in the CDR3. DNA of the CDR3: TGCGCCAGCAGCTTAAACGGGGGACAGACTAACTATGGCTACACCTTC. Translating gives CASSLNGGQTNYGYTF.

The chain carries TRBV5-5 and TRBJ2-7, with D possibly TRBD2 on 5 matching bases. The CDR3 extends over 14 amino acids. Germline V gene data show CDR1 as SGHKS and CDR2 as YYEKEE (reference sequence). Trimming removed 0 bases at V and 1 base at J, with 8 bases between. The DNA of the CDR3 is TGTGCCAGCAGCTTGGCCACGGGATCCTACGAGCAGTACTTC. Amino acids: CASSLATGSYEQYF.

J is TRBJ1-2 and V is TRBV5-6; possible D gene TRBD1, 5 bases. The germline V gene has CDR1 SGHDT and CDR2 YYEEEE. Trimming shortened V by 1 base and J by 4 bases, and 11 bases separated the two germline ends. This CDR3 is 14 amino acids long. The chain's CDR3 is CASSLWGSPYGYTF. In DNA form, the CDR3 reads TGTGCCAGCAGCTTGTGGGGCAGCCCCTATGGCTACACCTTC.